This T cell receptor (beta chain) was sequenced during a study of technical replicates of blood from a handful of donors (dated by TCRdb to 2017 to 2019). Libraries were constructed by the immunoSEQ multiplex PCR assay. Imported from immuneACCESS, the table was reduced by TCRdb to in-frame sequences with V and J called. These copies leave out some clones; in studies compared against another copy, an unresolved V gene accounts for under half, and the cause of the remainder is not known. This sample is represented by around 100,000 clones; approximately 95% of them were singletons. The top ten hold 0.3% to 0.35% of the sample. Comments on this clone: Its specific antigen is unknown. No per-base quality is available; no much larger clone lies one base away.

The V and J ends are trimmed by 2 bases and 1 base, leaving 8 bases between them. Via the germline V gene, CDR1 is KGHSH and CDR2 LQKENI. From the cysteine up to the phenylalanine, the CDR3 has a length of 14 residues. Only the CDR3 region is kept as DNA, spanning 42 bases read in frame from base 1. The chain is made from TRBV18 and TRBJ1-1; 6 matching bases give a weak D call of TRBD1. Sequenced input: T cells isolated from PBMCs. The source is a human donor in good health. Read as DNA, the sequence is TGTGCCAGCTCACCAAGGGGGGGGAACACTGAAGCTTTCTTT. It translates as CASSPRGGNTEAFF.